These 10 T cell receptor beta chains were all obtained from the same sample, sequenced in a study of T-cell memory formation after mild COVID-19. TCRdb ran MiXCR on the 5' RACE reads and lists one entry per CDR3 protein. This sample has about 150,000 distinct CDR3 sequences, with more than 14% found just once. The specimen sequenced was PBMCs or a T cell subset sorted from them (not recorded which). These receptors were obtained from an adult woman who had mild COVID-19 (a few samples of this study predate the infection). Cell type and time point are not known.

Only a few counts were recorded for this clonotype. This chain links TRBV7-8 with TRBJ2-1; a weak D match, TRBD2 (6 bases). This CDR3 has 17 amino acids. The ends were cut back, 4 bases at V and 8 bases at J, with 24 bases in the middle. CDR1 and CDR2 (germline): SGHVS, FQNEAQ. CDR3 sequence (DNA): TGTGCCAGCAGCTATGGAGGGACGGGACTTCAAGCGGATGAGCAGTTCTTC. Translation: CASSYGGTGLQADEQFF.

The rearrangement uses TRBV7-2 and TRBJ1-1; no reliable D call. In germline, CDR1 is SGHTA, CDR2 FQGNSA. V shed 2 bases and J shed 10 bases, with 23 bases lying between them. There are 16 residues in the CDR3. Here the CDR3 reads CASSLSLINTGTGAFF. The CDR3 DNA follows: TGTGCCAGCAGCTTATCCCTCATAAACACCGGCACGGGAGCTTTCTTT.

The chain has TRBV29-1 and TRBJ2-5; D possibly corresponds to TRBD1 (5 bases). With 4 bases removed from V and 6 bases from J, the gap between germline ends came to 12 bases. Germline CDR1 reads SQVTM; CDR2 reads ANQGSEA. The CDR3 consists of 12 residues. CDR3: CSVGQSWQTQYF. The CDR3, as DNA: TGCAGCGTTGGACAGAGTTGGCAGACCCAGTACTTC.

The V gene is TRBV12-3 or TRBV12-4, the J gene TRBJ1-4, with 7 bases identical to TRBD1. This CDR3 has 14 residues. Losses at the gene ends were 5 bases for V and 2 bases for J; bases not matched to a gene: 2. CDR3 protein: CASSQGVTNEKLFF. The CDR3 DNA follows: TGTGCCAGCAGTCAGGGGGTTACTAATGAAAAACTGTTTTTT.

In this sample, this clonotype turned up many times. The chain recombines TRBV5-4 with TRBJ2-7; D uncertain. CDR3 length equals 12 residues. Trimming took off 4 bases at V and 6 bases at J, with 11 bases between the two ends. Looked up from germline, CDR1 is SGHNT and CDR2 is YYREEE (reference sequence). CDR3 sequence reads: CASSHHTSEQYF. In DNA, the CDR3 is TGTGCCAGCAGCCACCATACATCCGAGCAGTACTTC.

The V call is TRBV7-9, the J call TRBJ2-1; TRBD2 matches at 11 bases. CDR1 and CDR2 (germline): SEHNR, FQNEAQ (reference sequence). Trimming removed 6 bases from V and 8 bases from J; junction bases left unmatched: 9. This CDR3 spans 15 amino acids. This chain's CDR3 is CASRLLAGEIHEQFF. The CDR3 nucleotides are TGTGCCAGCAGACTACTAGCGGGAGAGATTCATGAGCAGTTCTTC.

The CDR3 region is CASSPPTPNSPLHF. The CDR3, as DNA: TGTGCCAGCAGCCCCCCAACCCCCAATTCACCCCTCCACTTT. The rearrangement joins TRBV9 to TRBJ1-6; D remains unclear. Trimming removed 4 bases from V and 7 bases from J, with 12 bases in between. The CDR3 contains 14 residues. Per germline, CDR1 SGDLS and CDR2 YYNGEE. Combining the CDR3 with reference TRBV9 and TRBJ1-6 gives the whole variable domain DSGVTQTPKHLITATGQRVTLRCSPRSGDLSVYWYQQSLDQGLQFLIQYYNGEERAKGNILERFSAQQFPDLHSELNLSSLELGDSALYFCASSPPTPNSPLHFGNGTRLTVT.

This clonotype was seen only a few times. This chain links TRBV12-3 or TRBV12-4 with TRBJ1-1; D call uncertain. The V gene lost 5 bases and the J gene lost 4 bases, with 11 bases spanning the gap. The CDR3 spans 13 residues. Here the CDR3 reads CASSVRPSTEAFF. In DNA, the CDR3 is TGTGCCAGCAGTGTAAGACCGTCCACTGAAGCTTTCTTT.

The chain is built from TRBV7-6 and TRBJ1-5, with 7 bases lining up with TRBD1. The V and J ends lost 1 base and 3 bases, in that order; junction bases with no gene match: 6. This CDR3 spans 16 amino acids. Germline V lookup: CDR1 SGHVS, CDR2 FNYEAQ. CDR3 nucleotide sequence: TGTGCCAGCAGCTTAGAGGGGGGACAGAACAATCAGCCCCAGCATTTT. Its protein is CASSLEGGQNNQPQHF.

This chain links TRBV5-1 with TRBJ2-7, with D possibly being TRBD1 (6 bases). CDR1 and CDR2 from the germline V gene are SGHRS and YFSETQ. There are 15 residues in the CDR3. V shed 4 bases and J shed 2 bases, with 16 bases lying between them. The CDR3 nucleotides read TGCGCCAGCAGCCAGGGGACACCCGGACCCTACGAGCAGTACTTC. It encodes CASSQGTPGPYEQYF. The whole variable domain, filled in from reference TRBV5-1 and TRBJ2-7, reads KAGVTQTPRYLIKTRGQQVTLSCSPISGHRSVSWYQQTPGQGLQFLFEYFSETQRNKGNFPGRFSGRQFSNSRSEMNVSTLELGDSALYLCASSQGTPGPYEQYFGPGTRLTVT.